This T cell receptor beta chain was identified during a study of cytomegalovirus exposure and HLA in healthy donors. Points on this clone: Its target is unknown.

Repertoires were generated with immunoSEQ multiplex PCR, while TCRdb's copy carries only in-frame clones and drops some. The profile shows 250,000 to 350,000 clones, over 75% of them singletons. Study observations and caveats: In vitro testing confirmed three CMV-associated chains as specific for CMV antigens. Reports credit the classifier with highly specific, highly sensitive diagnosis of cytomegalovirus status. Most sequenced TCRs were rare (though some public TCRs occurred in many donors). The study put 150 to 200 TCR beta chains on its list as cytomegalovirus-associated.

The CDR3 is 15 residues long. Germline CDR1 and CDR2: SGHTA and FQGNSA. Trimming removed 1 base at V and 7 bases at J, with 14 bases between. This clonotype was sampled from a man in his thirties or forties in good health and CMV-seronegative. This sequence joins TRBV7-2 and TRBJ1-5; D gene uncertain. Sequenced sample: PBMCs. CDR3: CASSLVFRGNQPQHF. The CDR3 DNA follows: TGTGCCAGCAGCTTAGTATTTCGGGGTAACCAGCCCCAGCATTTT.